This entry features one T cell receptor beta chain sequence. Its antigen is still unknown. Nothing much larger sits one base from this clone, and base qualities are not available. The data stem from a study of shared clonotypes between healthy human individuals (dated by TCRdb to 2020 to 2021). Regarding the complete study: The cohort comprised a couple of women and a few men aged 18 to 49 years. For each donor, CD4 naive and CD4 memory were each given three plates, CD8 naive was given two plates, and CD8 memory was given one plate. To increase sequencing depth and limit assay-specific biases, different laboratories used diverse techniques to prepare libraries and sequence TCR repertoires. To estimate repertoire size and how much clonotype sharing occurs between individuals, the study deeply sequenced the blood TCR repertoires of 4 to 6 healthy adults. Between about 0.9 and 8.9 billion PBMCs per donor were obtained by leukapheresis. What the research found in general, with its limitations: The genetic and exposure-history diversity represented was limited by the small number of donors. Compared with non-shared clonotypes, the clonotypes found in all four sorted-subset donors had higher generation probabilities. Naive subsets generally had larger estimated clonotype richness than memory subsets. Sampling was restricted to blood, and TCR repertoires in tissues likely differ from the TCR repertoires found in blood. Pairwise subsampling led to the expectation that sequencing depth would affect the degree of clonotype sharing among donors. When a handful of donors were compared, the shared fraction of clonotypes was about 5% for naive CD4, around 3.5% for naive CD8, more than 2% for memory CD4, and under 0.5% for memory CD8. Even with the large sequencing depth, rarefaction of the sorted-subset datasets indicated that sequencing was incomplete.

The donors were healthy, HIV-negative adults with no recently reported acute infections or vaccinations. All donors were Caucasian adults living in Nashville, Tennessee, USA. CD4+ T cells were enriched through magnetic negative selection, after which naive cells were positively selected on CD45RA and the remaining negative fraction served as the memory subset. After blood collection by leukapheresis, PBMCs were isolated using Ficoll-Histopaque density gradient centrifugation and then cryopreserved in the vapor phase of liquid nitrogen. Analytical flow cytometry was used to check the purity and quantity of every magnetically sorted T cell population. Genomic DNA was isolated from every sorted fraction and measured by UV absorbance on a Nanodrop 2000c. Using the deep immunoSEQ assay, multiplex PCR amplified TCR CDR3 regions from genomic DNA. For each cell subset, the extracted genomic DNA was distributed evenly across all wells of several immunoSEQ 96-well plates, and each plate served as one replicate. For sorted subsets, 150 to 250 ng genomic DNA, equal to tens of thousands of T cell genomes, was loaded into each replicate PCR. Purified libraries were measured with a Qubit 3.0 fluorometer, size-checked on a Bioanalyzer 2100, and measured again with the KAPA Library Quantification kit. Every immunoSEQ 96-well plate was sequenced on a dedicated single-read 150-cycle Illumina NextSeq 550 flow cell. Per the source publication's procedure: Because the immunoSEQ output included only junctional sequences and no quality scores, the filtering could not be the same as the filtering used for full-length reads. Sequences were annotated with PyIR, a Python wrapper for IgBLAST v1.9, and V/J genes and CDR3 were assigned using IMGT germline references. Any read was removed if the V/J assignment was weak (E-value above 1e-6), the CDR3 was missing, or the read contained stop codons, out-of-frame junctions, or ambiguous translated residues. V3J clonotypes were defined by identical inferred V gene, J gene, and CDR3 amino acid sequence. Percentage overlap between repertoires was calculated by dividing the number of shared unique clonotypes by the size of the smaller repertoire. RTK rarefaction, the Chao1 estimator, and Recon v2.1 estimates of unobserved clonotypes were used to assess repertoire richness. For all TCRbeta clonotypes obtained by the gDNA method from a few donors, generation probabilities were computed with OLGA. Sourced from immuneACCESS, this table was stored by TCRdb with only in-frame sequences that have V and J called. A share of the clones is absent; for the studies checked, an unresolved V gene accounts for under half, and the remainder has no known explanation. V, J and clone size are taken as reported in that table, and D and trimming were inferred from the DNA itself. Here the sample has around 1.6 million clones; around 98% occur a single time. The ten top clones hold roughly 0.4% of the sample.

V gives up 6 bases and J gives up 9 bases, and the segment between their germline ends measures 12 bases. CDR1 and CDR2, looked up from the germline V gene, are SQVTM and ANQGSEA. The CDR3 covers 11 residues, taking in both the cysteine and the phenylalanine. The entry retains the CDR3 DNA only, 33 bases that are in frame from base 1. The sequencing input was naive CD4+ T cells sorted from blood. Explained via the paper, the cell subset or site label denotes: CD45RA+ positively selected. The rearrangement joined TRBV29-1 to TRBJ2-1; the D gene is possibly TRBD1 or TRBD2, with 5 bases matching each. The TCR comes from a man in his thirties or forties in good health. This receptor carries the CDR3 CSVGDGAEQFF. The DNA sequence follows: TGCAGCGTAGGGGACGGCGCTGAGCAGTTCTTC.